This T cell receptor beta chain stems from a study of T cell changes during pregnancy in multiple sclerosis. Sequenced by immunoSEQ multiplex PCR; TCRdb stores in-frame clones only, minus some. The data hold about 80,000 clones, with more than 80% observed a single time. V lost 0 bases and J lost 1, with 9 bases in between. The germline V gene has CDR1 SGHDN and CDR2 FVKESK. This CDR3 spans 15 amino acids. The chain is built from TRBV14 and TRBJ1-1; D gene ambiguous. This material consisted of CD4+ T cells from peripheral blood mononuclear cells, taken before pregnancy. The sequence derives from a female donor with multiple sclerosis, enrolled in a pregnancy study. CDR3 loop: CASSQDQQRNTEAFF. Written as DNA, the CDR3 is TGTGCCAGCAGCCAAGATCAACAGAGGAACACTGAAGCTTTCTTT. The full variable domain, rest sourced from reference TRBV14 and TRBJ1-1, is EAGVTQFPSHSVIEKGQTVTLRCDPISGHDNLYWYRRVMGKEIKFLLHFVKESKQDESGMPNNRFLAERTGGTYSTLKVQPAELEDSGVYFCASSQDQQRNTEAFFGQGTRLTVV.